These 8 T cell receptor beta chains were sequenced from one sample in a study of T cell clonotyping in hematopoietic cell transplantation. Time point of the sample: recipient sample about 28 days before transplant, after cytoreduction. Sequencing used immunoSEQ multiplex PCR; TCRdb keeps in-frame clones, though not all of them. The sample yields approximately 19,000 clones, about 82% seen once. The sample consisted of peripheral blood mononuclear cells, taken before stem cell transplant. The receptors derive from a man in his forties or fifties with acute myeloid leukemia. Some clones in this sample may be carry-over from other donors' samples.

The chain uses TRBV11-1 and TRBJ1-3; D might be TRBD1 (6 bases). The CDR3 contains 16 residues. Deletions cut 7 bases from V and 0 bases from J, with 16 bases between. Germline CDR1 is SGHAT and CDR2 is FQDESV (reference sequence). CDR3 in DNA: TGTGCCAGCACCACCAGGGGCCTTTGCTCTGGAAACACCATATATTTT. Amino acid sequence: CASTTRGLCSGNTIYF.

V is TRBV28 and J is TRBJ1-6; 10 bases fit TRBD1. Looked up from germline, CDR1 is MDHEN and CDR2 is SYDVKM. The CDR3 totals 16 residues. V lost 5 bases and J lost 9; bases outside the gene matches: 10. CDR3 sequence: CASSPIGQGVTSPLHF. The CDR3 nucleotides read TGTGCCAGCAGTCCAATCGGACAGGGGGTGACTTCACCCCTCCACTTT.

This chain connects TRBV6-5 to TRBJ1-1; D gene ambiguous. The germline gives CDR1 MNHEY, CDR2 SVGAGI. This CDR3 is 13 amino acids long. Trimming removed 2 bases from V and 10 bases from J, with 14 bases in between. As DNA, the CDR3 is TGTGCCAGCAGTTACCAACCCACGTGGGGAGCTTTCTTT. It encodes CASSYQPTWGAFF.

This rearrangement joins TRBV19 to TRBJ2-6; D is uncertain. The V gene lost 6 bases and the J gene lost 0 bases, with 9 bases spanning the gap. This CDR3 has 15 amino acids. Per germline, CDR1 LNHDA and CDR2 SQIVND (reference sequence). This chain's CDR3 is CASSGPNSGANVLTF. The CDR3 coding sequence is TGTGCCAGTAGCGGCCCGAACTCTGGGGCCAACGTCCTGACTTTC.

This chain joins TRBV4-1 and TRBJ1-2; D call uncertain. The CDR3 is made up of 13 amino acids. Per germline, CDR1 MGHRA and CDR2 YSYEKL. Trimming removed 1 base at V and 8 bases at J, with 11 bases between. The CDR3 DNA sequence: TGCGCCAGCAGCCAAGGACGAGTTAAAGGCTACACCTTC. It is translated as CASSQGRVKGYTF.

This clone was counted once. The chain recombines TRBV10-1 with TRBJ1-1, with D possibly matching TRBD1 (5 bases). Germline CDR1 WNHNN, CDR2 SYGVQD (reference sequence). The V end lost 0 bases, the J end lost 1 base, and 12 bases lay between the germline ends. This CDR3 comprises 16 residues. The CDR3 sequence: CASSESTRGPNTEAFF. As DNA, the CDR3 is TGCGCCAGCAGTGAGTCGACTAGGGGCCCGAACACTGAAGCTTTCTTT.

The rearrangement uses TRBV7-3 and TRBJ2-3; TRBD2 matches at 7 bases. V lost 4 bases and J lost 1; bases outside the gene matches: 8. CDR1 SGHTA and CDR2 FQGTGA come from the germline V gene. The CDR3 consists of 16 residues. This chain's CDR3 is CASSSGGLSGTDTQYF. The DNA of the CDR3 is TGTGCCAGCAGCTCGGGGGGACTGTCCGGCACAGATACGCAGTATTTT.

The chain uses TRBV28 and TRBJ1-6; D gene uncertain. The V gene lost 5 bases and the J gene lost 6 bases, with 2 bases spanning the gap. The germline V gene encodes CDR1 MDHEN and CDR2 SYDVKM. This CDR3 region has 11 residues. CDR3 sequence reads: CASSLNSPLHF. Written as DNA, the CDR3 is TGTGCCAGCAGTCTTAATTCACCCCTCCACTTT.